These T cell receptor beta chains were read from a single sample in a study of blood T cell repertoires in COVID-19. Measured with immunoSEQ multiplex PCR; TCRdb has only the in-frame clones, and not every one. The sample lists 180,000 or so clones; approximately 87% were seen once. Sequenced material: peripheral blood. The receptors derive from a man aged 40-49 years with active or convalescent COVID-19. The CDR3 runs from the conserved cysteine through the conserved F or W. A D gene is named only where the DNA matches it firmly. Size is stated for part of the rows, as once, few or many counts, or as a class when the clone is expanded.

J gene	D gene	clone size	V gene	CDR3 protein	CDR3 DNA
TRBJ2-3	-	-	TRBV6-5	CASSYSAGVGTDTQYF	TGTGCCAGCAGTTACTCGGCAGGGGTCGGCACAGATACGCAGTATTTT
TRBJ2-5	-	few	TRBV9	CASSVGGSNQETQYF	TGTGCCAGCAGCGTAGGTGGCTCCAACCAAGAGACCCAGTACTTC
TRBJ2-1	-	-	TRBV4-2	CASSQDAVDFQFF	TGTGCCAGCAGCCAAGATGCAGTGGACTTCCAGTTCTTC
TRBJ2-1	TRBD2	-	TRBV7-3	CASSPRGSGGAPPYNEQFF	TGTGCCAGCAGCCCCAGGGGTAGCGGGGGAGCTCCTCCCTACAATGAGCAGTTCTTC
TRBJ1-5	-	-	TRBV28	CASSPRGSGNQPQHF	TGTGCCAGCAGTCCCAGGGGTAGCGGCAATCAGCCCCAGCATTTT
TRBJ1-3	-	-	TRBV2	CASSEVRTGNTIYF	TGTGCCAGCAGTGAAGTCAGAACAGGAAACACCATATATTTT
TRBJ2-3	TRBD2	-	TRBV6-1	CASSEVAGGTDTQYF	TGTGCCAGCAGTGAAGTGGCGGGGGGCACAGATACGCAGTATTTT
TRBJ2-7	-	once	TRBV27	CASTQGRELAHEQYF	TGTGCCAGCACCCAAGGACGGGAACTCGCGCACGAGCAGTACTTC
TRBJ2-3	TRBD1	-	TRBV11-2	CASSLRQGTDTQYF	TGTGCCAGCAGCTTAAGACAGGGAACAGATACGCAGTATTTT
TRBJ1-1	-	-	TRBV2	CASSLRGDTEAFF	TGTGCCAGCAGCCTTAGGGGTGACACTGAAGCTTTCTTT
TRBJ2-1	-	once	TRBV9	CASSVVGGPLSADNEQFF	TGTGCCAGCAGCGTAGTCGGGGGGCCTTTATCAGCGGACAATGAGCAGTTCTTC
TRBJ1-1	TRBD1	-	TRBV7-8	CASSPPDRVTEAFF	TGTGCCAGCAGCCCCCCAGACAGGGTCACTGAAGCTTTCTTT
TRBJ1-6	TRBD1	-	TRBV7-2	CASSLTGQGNSPLHF	TGTGCCAGCAGCCTCACGGGACAGGGAAATTCACCCCTCCACTTT
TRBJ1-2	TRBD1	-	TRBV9	CASSNRQGGLTF	TGTGCCAGCAGCAATCGACAGGGGGGGCTAACCTTC
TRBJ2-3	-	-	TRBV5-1	CASSEFQGSTDTQYF	TGCGCCAGCAGCGAGTTCCAGGGGAGCACAGATACGCAGTATTTT
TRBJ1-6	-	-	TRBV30	CAWSVTGFRTSLNSPLHF	TGTGCCTGGAGTGTAACTGGCTTTCGGACTTCGCTTAATTCACCCCTCCACTTT
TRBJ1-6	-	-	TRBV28	CASSYRVPYNSPLHF	TGTGCCAGCAGTTACAGGGTCCCCTATAATTCACCCCTCCACTTT
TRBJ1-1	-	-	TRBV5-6	CASIDAQVHTEAFF	TGTGCCAGCATTGATGCACAGGTCCACACTGAAGCTTTCTTT
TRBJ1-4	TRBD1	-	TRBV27	CASRRQGASINEKLFF	TGTGCCAGCAGAAGACAGGGGGCTTCTATTAATGAAAAACTGTTTTTT
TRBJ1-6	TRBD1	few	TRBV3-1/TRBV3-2	CASSPPGQGISPLHF	TGTGCCAGCAGCCCCCCGGGACAGGGGATTTCACCCCTCCACTTT
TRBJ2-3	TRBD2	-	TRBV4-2	CASSQVTSGVSTDTQYF	TGTGCCAGCAGCCAAGTGACTAGCGGGGTCTCCACAGATACGCAGTATTTT
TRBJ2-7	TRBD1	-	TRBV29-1	CSVGQGGLEQYF	TGCAGCGTGGGACAGGGAGGATTGGAGCAGTACTTC
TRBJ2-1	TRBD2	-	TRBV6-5	CASKLAGASEQFF	TGTGCCAGCAAGCTAGCGGGGGCATCTGAGCAGTTCTTC
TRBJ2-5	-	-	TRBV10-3	CAISGSQETQYF	TGTGCCATCAGTGGCAGCCAAGAGACCCAGTACTTC
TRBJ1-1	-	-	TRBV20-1	CSAPGYTEAFF	TGCAGTGCCCCGGGGTACACTGAAGCTTTCTTT
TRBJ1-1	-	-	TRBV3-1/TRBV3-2	CASSQGGRYTEAFF	TGTGCCAGCAGCCAAGGGGGGAGGTACACTGAAGCTTTCTTT
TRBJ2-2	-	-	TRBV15	CATSRDSVGELFF	TGTGCCACCAGCAGGGACAGTGTCGGGGAGCTGTTTTTT
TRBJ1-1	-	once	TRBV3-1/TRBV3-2	CASSQDRLRAFF	TGTGCCAGCAGCCAAGATAGGCTGAGGGCTTTCTTT